These T cell receptor beta chains were read from a single sample in a study of post-analysis software for immune sequencing data. MiXCR, applied by TCRdb to the PCR reads, yields one record per CDR3 protein. In the table there are roughly 410,000 distinct CDR3 sequences, less than 40% of which are singletons. Sequenced sample: blood. The source of these receptors is a girl aged 10 to 17 with multiple sclerosis. The conserved cysteine and the conserved F or W are not part of the CDR3 here. Each record gives: V gene, clone size, CDR3 length, D gene, J gene, CDR3 protein. D genes are given only for firm matches. Part of the rows lack a size; the others show once, few, many or a class for expanded clones.

TRBV6-2/TRBV6-3	NA	10	NA	TRBJ1-2	ASSYRQDGYT
TRBV24-1	NA	14	NA	TRBJ2-3	ATSAGGASGTDTQY
TRBV7-2	NA	13	NA	TRBJ2-7	ASSLGLAPGYEQY
TRBV13	once	10	NA	TRBJ2-3	AGSLFPDTQY
TRBV29-1	few	11	NA	TRBJ1-1	SVSGGMNTEAF
TRBV7-3	once	12	TRBD1	TRBJ2-1	ASSGRTGEETQF
TRBV11-2	NA	14	TRBD2	TRBJ2-3	ASSSTSGVATDTQY
TRBV27	few	12	NA	TRBJ1-5	ASSLSQGNQPQH
TRBV12-3/TRBV12-4	few	14	TRBD1	TRBJ1-1	ASIISQGARSTEAF
TRBV7-9	few	13	NA	TRBJ1-1	ASSSRPGRGTEAF
TRBV6-6	once	11	NA	TRBJ2-5	ATRMGAQETQY
TRBV12-3/TRBV12-4	few	14	TRBD1	TRBJ1-2	ASNRHGRGQLYGYT
TRBV12-3/TRBV12-4	NA	11	NA	TRBJ1-2	ASSLPRVNGYT
TRBV13	NA	14	NA	NA	ASSFSRDVRRETQY
TRBV3-1	NA	17	TRBD2	TRBJ2-3	ASSAFEEGVAGDTDTRY
TRBV20-1	NA	15	TRBD2	TRBJ2-3	SASGLAGSSSTDTQY
TRBV19	once	13	NA	TRBJ1-2	ASIPSGGPNYGYT
TRBV29-1	NA	13	NA	TRBJ1-4	SVEDEAATNEKLF
TRBV5-1	few	13	NA	TRBJ2-5	ASSLGGAFQGTQY
TRBV5-1	NA	11	NA	TRBJ1-4	ASSEGTGEKLF
TRBV12-3/TRBV12-4	few	12	NA	TRBJ1-4	ASRARLRGEKLF
TRBV6-6	few	12	TRBD1	TRBJ1-6	ASDPGQALSPLH
TRBV7-9	NA	14	NA	TRBJ1-1	ASSLGGGGMNTEAF
TRBV18	NA	10	NA	TRBJ2-7	ASSPEGNEQY
TRBV5-5	few	11	NA	TRBJ2-1	ASSPTRANEQF
TRBV29-1	few	12	NA	TRBJ2-3	SVWQGGATDTQY
TRBV4-1	NA	14	TRBD2	TRBJ2-2	ASSQVLAGGTGELF
TRBV4-2	few	12	TRBD1	TRBJ1-2	ASSQGQGADGYT
TRBV29-1	few	12	TRBD2	TRBJ2-1	SVELAGGNNEQF
TRBV9	many	13	NA	TRBJ2-3	ASSVGLADTDTQY
TRBV7-2	few	13	TRBD2	TRBJ2-5	ASSWVAGAQETQY
TRBV18	NA	14	TRBD1	TRBJ2-1	ASSPPDRVAYNEQF
TRBV5-5	NA	13	TRBD1	TRBJ1-1	ASSPWDRENTEAF
TRBV6-6	NA	12	TRBD1	TRBJ1-2	ASSAGTGYYGYT
TRBV11-2	NA	10	NA	TRBJ2-1	ASSRTVSEQF
TRBV3-1	NA	9	NA	TRBJ2-7	ASSQWDEQY
TRBV7-2	NA	16	TRBD1	TRBJ1-2	ASSSPGDSVPANYGYT
TRBV20-1	NA	11	NA	TRBJ1-5	SAKGGVHQPQH
TRBV5-1	few	12	NA	TRBJ1-2	ASSLEWGSYGYT
TRBV5-4	NA	13	NA	TRBJ2-3	ASSTGTSATDTQY
TRBV7-9	many	13	TRBD1	TRBJ2-7	ASSSPGQGSYEQY
TRBV29-1	few	12	NA	TRBJ2-1	SVVFLWDYNEQF
TRBV5-1	NA	12	TRBD1	TRBJ1-1	ASSRGTANTEAF
TRBV20-1	few	13	TRBD2	TRBJ2-1	SAIVSGGSYNEQF
TRBV6-6	NA	13	TRBD1	TRBJ1-4	ASTRTGATNEKRF
TRBV7-8	NA	17	TRBD2	TRBJ2-1	ASSFQLDSGGPSYNEQF
TRBV3-1	NA	11	NA	TRBJ2-3	ASSRGSTDTQY
TRBV9	NA	13	TRBD1	TRBJ2-3	ASSATGGATDTQY
TRBV29-1	few	11	TRBD2	TRBJ2-1	SVAGPFSNEQF
TRBV12-3/TRBV12-4	NA	16	TRBD1	TRBJ2-5	ASSFLSTGGFYQETQY
TRBV28	once	8	NA	TRBJ2-7	ATQGNEQY
TRBV12-3/TRBV12-4	many	16	TRBD1	TRBJ2-2	ASSLVSGTGSAAGELF
TRBV5-1	few	10	NA	TRBJ2-1	ASSIRQNEQF
TRBV20-1	few	13	TRBD2	TRBJ2-7	SARPGLAGAYEQY
TRBV12-3/TRBV12-4	NA	13	NA	TRBJ2-1	ASSFISASYNEQF
TRBV29-1	once	11	NA	TRBJ1-1	SAVDRLNAEAF
TRBV5-1	NA	13	TRBD2	TRBJ2-7	ASSSRGAGFPEQY
TRBV7-2	few	11	NA	TRBJ2-7	ASSLQATYEQY
TRBV5-1	NA	13	NA	NA	ASSLWSHPSYEQY